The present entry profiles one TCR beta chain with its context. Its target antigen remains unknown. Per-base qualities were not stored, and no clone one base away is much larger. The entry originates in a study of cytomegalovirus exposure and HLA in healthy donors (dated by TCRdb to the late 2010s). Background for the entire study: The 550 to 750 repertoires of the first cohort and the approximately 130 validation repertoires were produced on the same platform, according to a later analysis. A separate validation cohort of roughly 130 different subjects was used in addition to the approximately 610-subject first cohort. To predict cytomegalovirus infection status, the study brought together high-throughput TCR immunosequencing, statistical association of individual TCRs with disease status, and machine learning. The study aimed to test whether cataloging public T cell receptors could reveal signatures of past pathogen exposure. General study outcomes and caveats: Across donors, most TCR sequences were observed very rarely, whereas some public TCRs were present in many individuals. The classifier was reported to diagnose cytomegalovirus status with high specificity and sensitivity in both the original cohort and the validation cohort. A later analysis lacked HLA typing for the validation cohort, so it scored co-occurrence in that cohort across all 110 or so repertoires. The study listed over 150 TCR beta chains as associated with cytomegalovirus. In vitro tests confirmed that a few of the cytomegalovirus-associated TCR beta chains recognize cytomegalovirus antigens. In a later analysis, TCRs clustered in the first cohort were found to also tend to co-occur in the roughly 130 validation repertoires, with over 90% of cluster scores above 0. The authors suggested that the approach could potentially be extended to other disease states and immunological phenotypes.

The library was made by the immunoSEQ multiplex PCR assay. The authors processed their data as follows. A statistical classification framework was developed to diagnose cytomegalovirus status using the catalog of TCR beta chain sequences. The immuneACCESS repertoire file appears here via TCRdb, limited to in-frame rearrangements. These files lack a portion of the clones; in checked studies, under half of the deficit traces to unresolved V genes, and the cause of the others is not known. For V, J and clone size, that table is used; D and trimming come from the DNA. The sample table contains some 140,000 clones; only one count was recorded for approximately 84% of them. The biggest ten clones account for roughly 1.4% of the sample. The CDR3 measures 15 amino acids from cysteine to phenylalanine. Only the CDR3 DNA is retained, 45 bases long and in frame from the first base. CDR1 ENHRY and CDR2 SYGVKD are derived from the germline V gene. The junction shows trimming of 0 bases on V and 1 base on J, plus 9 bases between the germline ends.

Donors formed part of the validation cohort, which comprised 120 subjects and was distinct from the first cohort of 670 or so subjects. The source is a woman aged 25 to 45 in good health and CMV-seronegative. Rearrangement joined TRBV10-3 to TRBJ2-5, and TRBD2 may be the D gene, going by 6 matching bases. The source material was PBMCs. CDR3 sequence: CAISESMRGQETQYF. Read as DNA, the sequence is TGTGCCATCAGTGAGTCTATGCGGGGCCAAGAGACCCAGTACTTC.